This entry describes one T cell receptor beta chain. Its matching antigen is unknown. At one boundary the junction diverges from the germline segment, which might be a read error. This record belongs to a study of cytomegalovirus exposure and HLA in healthy donors. Study findings and constraints: In a later analysis, TCR association rates varied by HLA locus: DRB1 most, HLA-C fewest. Both high specificity and high sensitivity reportedly marked the classifier's diagnosis of cytomegalovirus status.

Vbeta (60) and Jbeta (13) primers were used in the PCR. Sequencing used immunoSEQ multiplex PCR; TCRdb keeps in-frame clones, though not all of them. The sample contains under 100,000 clones, less than 65% of which appear only once. The CDR3 length is 15 residues. In germline, CDR1 is SSHAT, CDR2 FNYEAQ (reference sequence). The receptor was derived from a woman in her thirties in good health and CMV-seropositive. The sequenced sample consisted of PBMCs. The chain links TRBV7-7 to TRBJ2-1, with D possibly being TRBD2 (5 bases). In nucleotides, the CDR3 is TGTGCTAGCAGCTTAGCCCCGGGGTTGGGCAATGAGCAGTTCTTC. This sequence encodes CASSLAPGLGNEQFF.